This T cell receptor beta chain was identified in a study of blood T cell repertoires in COVID-19. V was shortened by 7 bases and J by 0 bases, with 14 bases between the two germline ends. The CDR3 is 15 amino acids. Germline V gene data show CDR1 as MGHDK and CDR2 as SYGVNS. Method: immunoSEQ multiplex PCR; TCRdb's copy keeps in-frame clones and lacks some. The table lists 60,000 to 90,000 clones, 65% to 85% of them singletons, with just under 6% in the top ten. What was sequenced was peripheral blood. The rearrangement uses TRBV25-1 and TRBJ2-3, with D maybe TRBD1 (7 bases). The TCR comes from a man aged 55 to 69 with active or convalescent COVID-19. The DNA for the CDR3 is TGTGCCAGCACCCGTTCAGGGGGGAGCACAGATACGCAGTATTTT. Protein sequence: CASTRSGGSTDTQYF.